This entry concerns a single T cell receptor (beta chain). There is no known antigen for this receptor. Qualities for individual bases were not recorded, and no much larger clone is one base off. The data originate from a study of cytomegalovirus exposure and HLA in healthy donors listed by TCRdb under 2017. Context from the whole study: An earlier analysis of approximately 550 of the donors reported about 290 Gb of sequence data and 100 million to 140 million unique TCR beta sequences from 150 million to 200 million T cells. An early release that covered 640 HLA-typed donors contained about 300 gigabases of sequencing data and approximately 85 million unique TCR sequences. Of the 300 to 450 genotyped donors, 81% fell in the genetic ancestry cluster associated with self-reported Caucasian donors. The aim of the study was to test whether cataloging public T cell receptors could identify signatures of past pathogen exposure. The T cell repertoires of about 700 subjects were profiled by immunosequencing and related to cytomegalovirus serostatus. Along with the roughly 700-subject first cohort, a separate validation cohort of around 120 different subjects was used. The study combined high-throughput TCR immunosequencing, statistical association of individual TCRs with disease status, and machine learning to predict cytomegalovirus infection status. In a later analysis, previously published TCR beta repertoires from hundreds of donors were re-analyzed and high-resolution HLA genotyping was added so that TCR occurrence patterns could be studied. Rather than using new phenotypic data, the later analysis identified candidate immune exposures from TCR beta sequences and from how often those sequences occurred across donors. An earlier analysis of around 580 of the donors used high-throughput TCR beta sequencing to judge whether each TCR beta V gene segment behaved as functional or pseudogenic. Donor age, sex, ethnicity and CMV serostatus were compiled together with the repertoire data. Genome-wide SNP genotypes for about three fifths of the 666 donors were used in a later genetic analysis, which treated that subset as a discovery cohort. Every repertoire in the discovery cohort had been generated on one and the same sequencing platform. Class I and class II HLA loci were covered by the typing at four-digit resolution. Typing coverage varied by locus: roughly 620-640 donors for A, B, C, DRB1 and DQB1; 522 for DQA1; more than 600 for DPA1; 450 to 480 for DPB1. Roughly five DR-DQ haplotypes were handled as single units for association and clustering, since linkage in the cohort was strong. Among roughly 370 genotyped donors of the cohort, an average of about 240,000 unique TCR beta nucleotide sequences were sequenced per donor, roughly 20% of them non-productive.

Libraries were made using the immunoSEQ multiplex PCR assay. The multiplex PCR relied on a mix of 60 forward primers for TCR Vbeta segments and 13 reverse primers for TCR Jbeta segments. The CDR3 region of rearranged TCR beta genes was amplified from genomic DNA by a multiplex PCR assay. On the Illumina HiSeq System, the amplified TCR beta libraries were sequenced as 87-base-pair reads. The published analysis was carried out like this. In a later analysis, some 80 million unique TCR beta chains were counted across the roughly 670 repertoires, and around 10 million of these chains were shared by at least two donors. To remove PCR and sequencing errors, raw reads were error-corrected and collapsed into unique sequences using a nearest-neighbor algorithm that merged closely related sequences. Alignment of CDR3 sequences to IMGT reference sequences was used to assign V, D and J gene segments. For a sequence to be retained, a match of at least six nucleotides to both a V gene segment and a J gene segment was required. A rearrangement counted as productive if the CDR3 had no stop codons and remained in frame with V and J, and every other rearrangement counted as non-productive. Following IMGT convention, CDR3 was defined as the stretch from the second conserved V-encoded cysteine to the conserved J-encoded phenylalanine. In an earlier analysis of some 550 of the donors, sequences lacking an unambiguous match to a single V gene segment were excluded. An earlier analysis of 500 to 600 of the donors classified V segments as functional when productive rearrangements were above 56.7% and as segregating when the standard deviation between donors was above 5%. A statistical classification framework was built for diagnosing cytomegalovirus status from the catalog of TCR beta chain sequences. In a later analysis, V and J genes were assigned by comparing TCR nucleotide sequences against IMGT/GENE-DB human TR gene sequences. A later analysis assigned CDR3 sequences and most-parsimonious VDJ recombination scenarios with the TCRdist pipeline. In a later analysis, each TCR beta chain was defined by its CDR3 amino acid sequence together with its V-gene family, and reads lacking a unique V-gene family were excluded. To address suspected cross-contamination and a sequencing artifact, a later analysis removed a few hundred highly shared, low-generation-probability nucleotide sequences. In a later analysis, a clonal expansion index for each public chain was calculated from normalized within-repertoire ranks of inferred template counts. In a later analysis, generation probabilities were computed with a VDJ recombination model fitted to out-of-frame rearrangements, and the resulting probabilities were checked against IGoR. A later analysis scored TCR-TCR, TCR-HLA and TCR-CMV co-occurrence with hypergeometric tests, applying a repertoire-size bias correction to TCR pairs. False discovery rates were estimated in a later analysis by permuting HLA or CMV assignments 20 times. In a later analysis, co-occurring TCRs were grouped using DBSCAN, and TCRdist sequence similarity was added for clustering within HLA-allele-positive subsets. Repertoires with fewer than 30,000 or more than 120,000 public chains were left out of co-occurrence clustering, as were five repertoires with anomalous nucleotide sharing. TCRdb retrieved this table from immuneACCESS and kept in-frame rearrangements only. Not all clones are present; in checked studies, unresolved V genes account for under half, and no reason is known for the remainder. V and J calls plus clone size are reproduced from that table; the DNA served to infer D and trimming. This sample holds roughly 150,000 clones; 50% to 75% were observed only once. Together, the top ten hold roughly 3.1% of the sample.

In total, approximately 610 healthy bone marrow donors made up the cohort. Cohort members were all nominally healthy when sampled, although unrecorded immune exposures were likely present. The donor tested CMV seropositive and was one of the 289 seropositive cohort members. Each donor provided a peripheral blood sample, and peripheral blood mononuclear cells were used for TCR beta sequencing. The Qiagen DNeasy Blood Extraction Kit was used to extract genomic DNA from the blood cell samples. The research as a whole found: While some public TCRs were present in many individuals, most TCR sequences turned up only very rarely across donors. According to a later analysis, TCR association rates differed among HLA loci, with DRB1 alleles showing the most associated TCRs and HLA-C alleles showing the fewest. Cytomegalovirus status was reported to be diagnosed by the classifier with high specificity and sensitivity in both the original and validation cohorts. According to a later genetic analysis, donors in an Asian-associated ancestry cluster had fewer N-insertions in productive TCRs than the approximately 650-donor mean. A further reported finding was that TCR beta sequences accurately predicted the HLA-A and HLA-B alleles for most subjects in the first cohort. Some IMGT-functional V segments, including TRBV6-2 and TRBV6-3, could not be told apart with the 87-base-pair reads, so those segments were excluded. Specific HLA alleles were associated with 16,951 TCR beta sequences at a false discovery rate of 0.05 in a later analysis. Approximately 18 rarely observed V segments, including chromosome 9 orphons, were excluded from the earlier analysis of approximately 500 of the donors because counts were too low. When HLA alleles, especially DR and DQ, strongly co-occurred, attributing TCR associations to individual alleles was difficult. V-gene and J-gene trimming of TCR beta chains was associated with a missense DCLRE1C variant in a later genetic analysis, and the association was replicated in an independent cohort. In vitro tests confirmed that a few of the cytomegalovirus-associated TCR beta chains recognize cytomegalovirus antigens. Compared with equally common non-associated chains, HLA-associated TCR beta chains in a later analysis were more clonally expanded and had lower generation probabilities. This cohort had only TCR beta chains sequenced, and the lack of alpha or paired-chain data limited which features could be detected. According to a later analysis, most CMV-associated TCR beta chains appeared to be HLA-restricted, and the HLA associations seemed to be driven largely by CMV exposure. Because some donors lacked HLA typing at each locus, the association tests relied only on the typed subset. According to a later analysis, parvovirus B19, influenza, CMV and Epstein-Barr virus appeared linked to several top co-occurrence clusters. The authors suggested that the approach could potentially be extended to other disease states and immunological phenotypes. The study gave a list of 150 to 200 TCR beta chains associated with cytomegalovirus. An earlier analysis of around 500 of the donors showed that most TCR beta V segments appeared in productive rearrangements either about 87% or about 30% of the time, which broadly matched IMGT annotations. The presence/absence analyses assumed that sequencing depth was roughly uniform across donors, and that assumption may not be true. CMV serostatus was the only immune exposure information available for the cohort. Correlated functional status among segregating V segments might be attributable to linkage disequilibrium, but an unknown experimental factor could not be ruled out. The sequencing pipeline was judged likely to have produced a cluster of highly shared sequence variants as a technical artifact.

V ends up 4 bases short and J 9 bases short, with an unmatched junction base count of 10. The CDR3 covers 13 residues, taking in both the cysteine and the phenylalanine. Only CDR3 DNA remains: 39 bases, in frame from the first base. CDR1 and CDR2 are read off the germline V gene as SGHRS and YFSETQ. The sequenced sample consisted of PBMCs. The source of this sequence is a young woman in good health and CMV-seropositive. Recombination linked TRBV5-1 to TRBJ2-7; TRBD2 lines up with 7 middle nucleotides. The CDR3 sequence is CASSAGVLDGQYF. The DNA sequence reads TGCGCCAGCAGCGCGGGAGTCTTGGACGGGCAGTACTTC.